These 30 T cell receptor beta chains came from one sample sequenced in a study of blood T cell repertoires in COVID-19. Data came from immunoSEQ multiplex PCR; TCRdb stores just in-frame clones and leaves some out. The sample carries about 400,000 clones, 75% to 90% recorded once. The sample was peripheral blood. The receptors shown here come from a woman aged 55 to 70 with COVID-19, enrolled during active disease.

This clone was seen a handful of times. This sequence joins TRBV11-2 and TRBJ2-2; D is unresolved. Trimming cost V 1 base and J 5 bases, with 11 bases left between them. The V gene's germline CDR1 is SGHAT and CDR2 FQNNGV. The CDR3 loop spans 15 amino acids. CDR3 residues: CASSLGWSSTGELFF. CDR3 sequence (DNA): TGTGCCAGCAGCTTAGGGTGGAGTTCGACCGGGGAGCTGTTTTTT.

The chain employs TRBV7-3 and TRBJ2-4; D might be TRBD2 (5 bases). CDR3 length: 13 amino acids. Trimming removed 4 bases at V and 7 bases at J, with 11 bases between. Germline loops: CDR1 SGHTA, CDR2 FQGTGA. The CDR3 loop is CASSSSWENIQYF. DNA of the CDR3: TGTGCCAGCAGCTCATCTTGGGAGAACATTCAGTACTTC.

This chain joins TRBV14 and TRBJ2-7, with 8 bases identical to TRBD2. This CDR3 is 15 amino acids long. Germline V gene data show CDR1 as SGHDN and CDR2 as FVKESK. J was trimmed by 6 bases and V by 3 bases; bases with no gene match: 10. The CDR3 nucleotides read TGTGCCAGCAGCCACCCCGCGGGGGGAATAAGCGAGCAGTACTTC. Protein sequence: CASSHPAGGISEQYF.

The rearrangement links TRBV18 to TRBJ1-2, with D possibly being TRBD1 (5 bases). CDR3 length equals 15 residues. V was pared by 3 bases and J by 4 bases, with 15 bases between. Germline values: CDR1 KGHSH, CDR2 LQKENI. The DNA of the CDR3 is TGTGCCAGCTCACCCTATTCAGGGTTTAGCTATGGCTACACCTTC. As protein: CASSPYSGFSYGYTF.

The chain couples TRBV9 to TRBJ1-3; TRBD1 is a possible D gene (5 bases). The V end lost 2 bases, the J end lost 3 bases, and 12 bases lay between the germline ends. The CDR3 has 15 residues. The germline V gene has CDR1 SGDLS and CDR2 YYNGEE. CDR3 nucleotides: TGTGCCAGCAGCGTTTCCTACGGGGGTGGAAACACCATATATTTT. This gives the protein CASSVSYGGGNTIYF.

The chain recombines TRBV6-6 with TRBJ2-7, with a weak D call TRBD1 (6 bases). The CDR3 totals 14 residues. The V gene lost 5 bases and the J gene lost 2 bases, with 13 bases spanning the gap. Germline V lookup: CDR1 MNHNY, CDR2 SVGAGI (reference sequence). The CDR3 DNA reads TGTGCCAGCAGTGACCGGACAGAGACCTACGAGCAGTACTTC. Translated, it gives CASSDRTETYEQYF.

CDR3 amino acids: CASKSGHSSGTEAFF. CDR3 DNA: TGTGCCAGCAAGTCAGGTCATAGTTCCGGCACTGAAGCTTTCTTT. The chain combines TRBV13 with TRBJ1-1; no definite D call. V lost 7 bases, J lost 4 bases, and 19 bases lay in between. The CDR3 loop spans 15 amino acids. CDR1 and CDR2 (germline): PRHDT, FYEKMQ (reference sequence).

This clone was picked up a small number of times. The chain carries TRBV19 and TRBJ2-7, with a tentative D call TRBD1 (5 bases). This CDR3 contains 13 residues. In germline, CDR1 is LNHDA, CDR2 SQIVND (reference sequence). Trimming pared 3 bases from V and 7 bases from J, leaving 13 bases between. CDR3 sequence reads: CASSMEGVGEQYF. CDR3 coding DNA: TGTGCCAGTAGTATGGAAGGGGTTGGGGAGCAGTACTTC.

This chain connects TRBV6-5 to TRBJ1-2, with TRBD1 identical over 8 bases. Germline trimming cut 6 bases from V and 8 bases from J; bases unmatched to any gene: 11. The CDR3 totals 14 residues. The germline gives CDR1 MNHEY, CDR2 SVGAGI. This CDR3 reads CASRRGTGVWGYTF. In nucleotides, the CDR3 is TGTGCCAGCAGAAGGGGGACAGGCGTGTGGGGCTACACCTTC.

This chain joins TRBV30 and TRBJ1-2; perhaps TRBD1 as D (6 bases). Germline assignment: CDR1 GTSNPN and CDR2 SVGIG (reference sequence). Trimming left V 4 bases short and J 4 bases short, with 19 bases between. The CDR3 totals 15 residues. CDR3 in amino acids: CAWTRTGQDLYGYTF. CDR3 sequence (DNA): TGTGCCTGGACCCGTACGGGACAAGACCTCTATGGCTACACCTTC.

CDR3 bases: TGCGCCAGCAGCTTAGCGACTCTGGCGGTGAACACTGAAGCTTTCTTT. Its translation is CASSLATLAVNTEAFF. This sequence joins TRBV5-1 and TRBJ1-1; D uncertain. V lost 2 bases and J 0 bases, leaving 14 bases between the germline ends. Germline V gives CDR1 SGHRS, CDR2 YFSETQ. The CDR3 sequence is 16 residues long.

The V call is TRBV27, the J call TRBJ1-1; the match to TRBD1 covers 11 bases. V dropped 5 bases and J dropped 6; count of bases not matched to a gene: 8. The CDR3 is 15 residues long. Germline V gene lookup returns CDR1 MNHEY and CDR2 SMNVEV (reference sequence). The CDR3 loop is CASSPWTGGGAEAFF. The CDR3 DNA reads as TGTGCCAGCAGTCCCTGGACAGGGGGCGGCGCTGAAGCTTTCTTT.

The rearrangement links TRBV3-1 (or the pseudogene TRBV3-2) to TRBJ2-1; tentative D call: TRBD2 (5 bases). Germline loops: CDR1 LGHDT, CDR2 YNNKEL (reference sequence). The CDR3 extends over 13 amino acids. Between the trimmed V and J ends, which lost 2 bases and 4 bases, there was a span of 6 bases. The CDR3 nucleotides are TGTGCCAGCAGCCAATCGGGGTACAATGAGCAGTTCTTC. The encoded protein is CASSQSGYNEQFF.

The V and J genes are TRBV7-3 and TRBJ2-1; 9 nucleotides align to TRBD1. The CDR3 spans 15 residues. V was pared by 5 bases and J by 9 bases, with 11 bases of the junction left unmatched. CDR1 is SGHTA, CDR2 FQGTGA, per germline. CDR3 DNA sequence: TGTGCCAGCAGCCCCGCCGGGACAGGGTTTACTGAGCAGTTCTTC. Protein product: CASSPAGTGFTEQFF.

A note on this clone: Additional DNA sequences in this sample encode the identical CDR3. V gene TRBV19 combines with J gene TRBJ1-1; 8 bases are shared with TRBD1. There are 15 residues in the CDR3. The V gene end was trimmed by 6 bases and the J gene end by 1 base; junction bases not matched to a gene: 7. Germline V gives CDR1 LNHDA, CDR2 SQIVND (reference sequence). This chain's CDR3 is CASSNLDRANTEAFF. CDR3 sequence (DNA): TGTGCCAGTAGCAATCTGGACAGGGCGAACACTGAAGCTTTCTTT.

V usage is TRBV3-1 (or the pseudogene TRBV3-2) and J usage is TRBJ1-2; D not resolved. V lost 4 bases, J lost 3 bases, and 9 bases lay in between. Germline V gives CDR1 LGHDT, CDR2 YNNKEL (reference sequence). The CDR3 sequence is 13 residues long. CDR3 amino acids: CASSPSRDYGYTF. The CDR3 region has the DNA TGTGCCAGCAGCCCTTCGAGAGACTATGGCTACACCTTC.

This clone has only a few counts. The chain employs TRBV24-1 and TRBJ1-3, with a tentative D call TRBD1 (6 bases). The V end was cut by 5 bases, the J end by 6 bases, with 16 bases between. This CDR3 spans 15 amino acids. The germline V gene encodes CDR1 KGHDR and CDR2 SFDVKD. The CDR3 coding sequence is TGTGCCACCAGTGCCCGATACAGGGAAGAAAACACCATATATTTT. Its translation is CATSARYREENTIYF.

The gene calls are TRBV6-5 and TRBJ1-2; tentatively, D is TRBD1 (6 bases). This CDR3 contains 15 residues. The ends were cut back, 4 bases at V and 8 bases at J, with 20 bases in the middle. Germline V lookup: CDR1 MNHEY, CDR2 SVGAGI. The CDR3 loop is CASSWDQLERGGYTF. The CDR3 DNA reads TGTGCCAGCAGTTGGGATCAACTGGAAAGGGGGGGCTACACCTTC.

The chain has TRBV11-3 and TRBJ2-7; 8 nucleotides line up with TRBD1. From germline, CDR1 is SGHNT and CDR2 YENEEA. This CDR3 region has 15 residues. V was clipped by 4 bases and J by 5 bases; unmatched bases: 10. Here the CDR3 reads CASSWRAGGQHEQYF. CDR3 DNA: TGTGCCAGCAGCTGGAGGGCAGGGGGCCAGCACGAGCAGTACTTC.

V is TRBV9 and J is TRBJ2-7; tentatively, D is TRBD2 (5 bases). Germline-derived CDR1 and CDR2 are SGDLS and YYNGEE. The CDR3 loop spans 14 amino acids. V dropped 2 bases and J dropped 0 bases, with 9 bases sitting between them. CDR3 nucleotide sequence: TGTGCCAGCAGCGTGGACTCTTACTCCTACGAGCAGTACTTC. Amino acid sequence: CASSVDSYSYEQYF. The variable domain in full, with the rest retrieved from reference TRBV9 and TRBJ2-7, is DSGVTQTPKHLITATGQRVTLRCSPRSGDLSVYWYQQSLDQGLQFLIQYYNGEERAKGNILERFSAQQFPDLHSELNLSSLELGDSALYFCASSVDSYSYEQYFGPGTRLTVT.

CDR3 sequence (DNA): TGTGCCAGCAGCTCGGGTGGAGATACGCAGTATTTT. Translation: CASSSGGDTQYF. V gene TRBV12-3 or TRBV12-4 combines with J gene TRBJ2-3; D is undetermined. Trimming removed 6 bases from V and 5 bases from J, with 9 bases in between. The CDR3 length is 12 residues.

The chain employs TRBV5-4 and TRBJ1-6, with TRBD1 matching 9 bases. J was trimmed by 10 bases and V by 3 bases; bases with no gene match: 8. CDR1 is SGHNT, CDR2 YYREEE, per germline (reference sequence). This CDR3 is 15 amino acids long. The CDR3 DNA reads TGTGCCAGCAGCTGGGACGGACAGGGGACATCACCCCTCCACTTT. Amino acids: CASSWDGQGTSPLHF. Full variable domain (remainder filled in from reference TRBV5-4 and TRBJ1-6): ETGVTQSPTHLIKTRGQQVTLRCSSQSGHNTVSWYQQALGQGPQFIFQYYREEENGRGNFPPRFSGLQFPNYSSELNVNALELDDSALYLCASSWDGQGTSPLHFGNGTRLTVT.

The DNA for the CDR3 is TGTGCCAGCTCACTAACCGGGACAGGGACTATTGATTCACCCCTCCACTTT. This gives the protein CASSLTGTGTIDSPLHF. The chain has TRBV18 and TRBJ1-6; 9 bases match TRBD1. Germline V CDR1 and CDR2: KGHSH, LQKENI. The CDR3 is made up of 17 amino acids. V trimming: 4 bases; J trimming: 8 bases; junction bases outside the gene matches: 12.

This clone has only a few counts. The chain employs TRBV6-5 and TRBJ1-1; D possibly corresponds to TRBD1 (5 bases). The CDR3 consists of 13 residues. Looked up from germline, CDR1 is MNHEY and CDR2 is SVGAGI. V dropped 6 bases and J dropped 6 bases, with 14 bases sitting between them. CDR3 sequence: CASSRDINAEAFF. In nucleotides, the CDR3 is TGTGCCAGCAGCAGGGATATCAACGCTGAAGCTTTCTTT.

The chain carries TRBV7-2 and TRBJ2-7; tentative D call: TRBD2 (6 bases). Trimming shortened V by 0 bases and J by 3 bases, and 15 bases separated the two germline ends. The length of the CDR3 is 16 residues. Germline loops: CDR1 SGHTA, CDR2 FQGNSA. The CDR3 spells CASSLAEGSRSYEQYF. CDR3 nucleotide sequence: TGTGCCAGCAGCTTAGCGGAGGGTAGCAGGAGCTACGAGCAGTACTTC.

The rearrangement links TRBV12-3 or TRBV12-4 to TRBJ2-1; D is uncertain. The V end was cut by 3 bases, the J end by 1 base, with 4 bases between. The CDR3 is 13 residues long. CDR3 nucleotide sequence: TGTGCCAGCAGTTTGCAGTCCTACAATGAGCAGTTCTTC. It specifies CASSLQSYNEQFF.

The CDR3 nucleotides read TGTGCCAGCAGCTTAGTTAGCGGGGTGGAGCAGTTCTTC. It specifies CASSLVSGVEQFF. V gene TRBV7-2 combines with J gene TRBJ2-1, with 8 bases fitting TRBD2. The germline CDR1 and CDR2 sequences are SGHTA and FQGNSA. The CDR3 contains 13 residues. The junction had 3 bases not matched to a gene; V was cut back by 1 base and J by 10 bases.

J is TRBJ2-5 and V is TRBV6-7; 7 bases are a match to TRBD2. Being an ORF, TRBV6-7 has a function that is uncertain. The CDR3 has 18 amino acids. V trimming: 10 bases; J trimming: 5 bases; junction bases outside the gene matches: 25. The CDR3 loop reads CATHPLGREVCYTETQYF. As DNA, the CDR3 is TGTGCCACCCACCCCCTGGGTCGGGAGGTGTGTTATACGGAGACCCAGTACTTC.

The CDR3 sequence: CASSLTGGAGGNQPQHF. The CDR3 DNA is TGTGCCAGCAGCCTAACAGGGGGCGCAGGTGGCAATCAGCCCCAGCATTTT. This chain links TRBV3-1 (or the pseudogene TRBV3-2) with TRBJ1-5; 9 bases are shared with TRBD1. This CDR3 contains 17 residues. Trimming took 4 bases from V and 2 from J; bases not matched to a gene: 9. From germline, CDR1 is LGHDT and CDR2 YNNKEL (reference sequence).

V usage is TRBV30 and J usage is TRBJ2-1; 13 bases agree with TRBD2. The ends lost 4 bases at V and 3 bases at J; junction bases unmatched: 9. Germline CDR1 reads GTSNPN; CDR2 reads SVGIG (reference sequence). The length of the CDR3 is 17 residues. The CDR3 reads CAWIGTLAGGSYNEQFF. CDR3 bases: TGTGCCTGGATTGGCACACTAGCGGGGGGGAGCTACAATGAGCAGTTCTTC. Full variable domain (rest looked up from reference TRBV30 and TRBJ2-1): SQTIHQWPATLVQPVGSPLSLECTVEGTSNPNLYWYRQAAGRGLQLLFYSVGIGQISSEVPQNLSASRPQDRQFILSSKKLLLSDSGFYLCAWIGTLAGGSYNEQFFGPGTRLTVL.